The source of this T cell receptor beta chain is a study of shared clonotypes between healthy human individuals. The CDR3 consists of 15 residues. Trimming pared 6 bases from V and 4 bases from J, leaving 19 bases between. Germline assignment: CDR1 MDHEN and CDR2 SYDVKM. Clones were read by immunoSEQ multiplex PCR, and TCRdb kept only the in-frame ones, dropping some. Of about 480,000 clones listed, almost 80% are singletons. This clone was detected once. Its antigen is still unknown. Broader study findings: The study drew on few donors, limiting represented genetic and exposure-history diversity.

V is TRBV28 and J is TRBJ2-7, with D tentatively TRBD1 (6 bases). The TCR comes from a woman aged 40 to 50 in good health. Some clones in this sample may be carry-over from other donors' samples. The source material was PBMCs. The CDR3: CASSTPRTAPYEQYF. CDR3 DNA sequence: TGTGCCAGCAGCACCCCCCGGACAGCTCCTTACGAGCAGTACTTC.